This TCR beta chain was identified during a study of T cells in Graves' hyperthyroidism and ophthalmopathy. TCR beta CDR3 regions were amplified from RNA transcripts. The HTBI primer set drove a first-round RT-PCR of the TCR CDR3. TCRdb re-called the multiplex PCR reads through MiXCR, storing one row per CDR3 protein. The sample records almost 350,000 distinct CDR3 sequences, about a sixth being singletons. Germline V gives CDR1 MNHNS, CDR2 SASEGT. V shed 5 bases and J 1 base; nucleotides not matched to a gene: 8. The CDR3 extends over 16 amino acids. Ophthalmopathy in the patients scored at least 3 on Clinical Activity Score and at least 4 on NOSPECS grade, lasting under 3 months. Patients having uncontrolled infection, another autoimmune disease, pregnancy or lactation were not included.

The sequence came from a woman aged 35 to 49 with Graves' ophthalmopathy. The sequenced material came from blood. This rearrangement joins TRBV6-1 to TRBJ2-7, with TRBD2 matching over 10 bases. The CDR3 is CASSRTGTSVSYEQYF. In DNA, the CDR3 is TGTGCCAGCAGTCGAACCGGGACTAGCGTATCCTACGAGCAGTACTTC.